The source of this T cell receptor (beta chain) is a study of cytomegalovirus exposure and HLA in healthy donors. PCR involved 60 Vbeta and 13 Jbeta primers. Using immunoSEQ multiplex PCR, the repertoire was profiled, and TCRdb retains in-frame clones only, with some absent. This sample has under 150,000 clones; roughly 88% occur once, and the top ten carry 1.7%. This clonotype was sampled from a boy aged 10-17 years in good health and CMV-seronegative. Material: PBMCs.

The CDR3 DNA follows: TGTGCCAGCAGCGCCGAGCTGTTTAACTATGGCTACACCTTC. Amino acid sequence: CASSAELFNYGYTF. The chain carries TRBV5-4 and TRBJ1-2; D gene ambiguous. This CDR3 is 14 amino acids long. The germline V and J ends were trimmed by 4 bases and 1 base, with 11 bases remaining between them. From germline, CDR1 is SGHNT and CDR2 YYREEE (reference sequence).